The 5 T cell receptor beta chains below were found in one sample sequenced in a study of T cell repertoires in cytomegalovirus infection. MiXCR, run by TCRdb on the reads, gives a single entry per CDR3 protein. This sample has some 800,000 distinct CDR3 sequences; around a third occur once, and the top ten carry around an eighth. These receptors lack a known antigen. The source material was cultured CD8+ T cells from PBMCs, sampled from culture after CMV antigen stimulation. The receptors originated from a human donor in good health (CMV status not recorded). Some clones in this sample may be carry-over from other donors' samples.

The chain has TRBV27 and TRBJ1-4; 9 bases line up with TRBD1. The CDR3 consists of 13 residues. Trimming removed 7 bases from V and 7 bases from J; junction bases left unmatched: 4. Germline loops: CDR1 MNHEY, CDR2 SMNVEV (reference sequence). As DNA, the CDR3 is TGTGCCAGCAAGGACAGGGGACTTGAAAAACTGTTTTTT. Translation gives CASKDRGLEKLFF.

This clonotype has a handful of counts. The chain recombines TRBV6-2 or TRBV6-3 with TRBJ2-1; TRBD2 matches at 12 bases. The CDR3 is 17 residues long. The trim removed 2 bases at V and 3 bases at J, leaving 5 bases unmatched. Germline V gene sequence: CDR1 MNHEY, CDR2 SVGEGT. The CDR3 loop reads CASSYPLAGGFYNEQFF. The CDR3 DNA sequence: TGTGCCAGCAGTTACCCACTAGCGGGGGGCTTCTACAATGAGCAGTTCTTC.

The chain carries TRBV7-9 and TRBJ2-7, with 9 nucleotides matching TRBD1. The CDR3 spans 14 residues. The V gene end was trimmed by 5 bases and the J gene end by 4 bases; junction bases not matched to a gene: 6. Germline-derived CDR1 and CDR2 are SEHNR and FQNEAQ (reference sequence). This CDR3 is CASSATGTGYEQYF. The CDR3 DNA reads TGTGCCAGCAGCGCCACCGGGACAGGGTACGAGCAGTACTTC.

The chain carries TRBV12-5 and TRBJ2-1; 7 bases map to TRBD2. With V trimmed by 4 bases and J by 7 bases, 10 bases remained unmatched. Germline V gene lookup returns CDR1 LGHNT and CDR2 FRNRAP. The length of the CDR3 is 15 residues. As DNA, the CDR3 is TGTGCTAGTGGTTGGGGACTATCGGGGGGAAATGAGCAGTTCTTC. It codes for CASGWGLSGGNEQFF.

Only a few counts were recorded for this clonotype. This chain uses TRBV7-9 with TRBJ2-1; possibly TRBD2 for D (7 bases). With 8 bases removed from V and 7 bases from J, the gap between germline ends came to 24 bases. The CDR3 contains 16 residues. Per the germline V gene, CDR1 is SEHNR and CDR2 is FQNEAQ (reference sequence). CDR3 sequence (DNA): TGTGCCAGCTCGCCTCGGGGGGCCGACACAGGAAATGAGCAGTTCTTC. Amino acids: CASSPRGADTGNEQFF.